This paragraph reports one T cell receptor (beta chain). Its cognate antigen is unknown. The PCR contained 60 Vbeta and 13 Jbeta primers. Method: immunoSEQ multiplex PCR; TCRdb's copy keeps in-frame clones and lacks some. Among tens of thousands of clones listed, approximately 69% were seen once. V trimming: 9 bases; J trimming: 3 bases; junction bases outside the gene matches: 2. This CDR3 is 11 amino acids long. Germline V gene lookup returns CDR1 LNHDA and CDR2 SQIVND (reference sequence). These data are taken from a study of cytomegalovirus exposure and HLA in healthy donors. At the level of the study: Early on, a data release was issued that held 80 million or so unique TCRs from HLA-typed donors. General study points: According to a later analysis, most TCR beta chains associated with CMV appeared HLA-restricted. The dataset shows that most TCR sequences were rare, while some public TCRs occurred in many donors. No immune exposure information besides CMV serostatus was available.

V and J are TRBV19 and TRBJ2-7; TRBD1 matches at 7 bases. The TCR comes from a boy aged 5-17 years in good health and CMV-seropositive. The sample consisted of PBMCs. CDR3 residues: CASRQGYEQYF. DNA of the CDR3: TGTGCCAGCAGACAGGGCTACGAGCAGTACTTC.